Shown below are 11 T cell receptor beta chains from a single sample sequenced in a study of molecular identifiers for immune sequencing clone quantification. Each CDR3 protein gets one entry after TCRdb re-called the PCR reads with MiXCR. The table records several thousand distinct CDR3 sequences, about 15% of them present only once. Source material: naive CD8+ T cells from blood, with Jurkat cell RNA spiked in. The sample's subset: FACS-sorted CD8+CD4-CCR7+CD45RA+ naive T cells. The receptors shown here come from a human donor in good health. Some libraries in this study had Jurkat cell RNA spiked in.

This clonotype is classed as medium-sized. The rearrangement joins TRBV7-8 to TRBJ1-6; D might be TRBD1 (5 bases). CDR1 and CDR2 from the germline V gene are SGHVS and FQNEAQ. Deletions cut 4 bases from V and 14 bases from J, with 18 bases between. The CDR3 consists of 14 residues. In DNA, the CDR3 is TGTGCCAGCAGCTCCCTTGAGGGGATAGCAGCCCTCCACTTT. This codes for CASSSLEGIAALHF.

This clonotype was seen repeatedly, ten times or more. The rearrangement joins TRBV4-3 to TRBJ1-4; 11 nucleotides agree with TRBD1. Germline CDR1 LGHNA, CDR2 YSLEER. Trimming took 4 bases from V and 1 from J; bases not matched to a gene: 5. The CDR3 has 17 amino acids. The CDR3 protein is CASSPGTGGGTNEKLFF. DNA for the CDR3: TGCGCCAGCAGCCCCGGGACAGGGGGTGGAACTAATGAAAAACTGTTTTTT.

The chain couples TRBV7-9 to TRBJ2-1; 10 positions match TRBD2. This CDR3 has 17 residues. Looked up from germline, CDR1 is SEHNR and CDR2 is FQNEAQ (reference sequence). V gave up 3 bases and J gave up 4 bases; unmatched junction bases: 9. This chain's CDR3 is CASSFPSSGGEYNEQFF. DNA of the CDR3: TGTGCCAGCAGCTTCCCCTCCAGCGGGGGGGAATACAATGAGCAGTTCTTC.

This clonotype showed up many times. The chain joins TRBV4-3 to TRBJ2-2, with D perhaps TRBD2 (6 bases). Germline V gene data show CDR1 as LGHNA and CDR2 as YSLEER. This CDR3 is 16 amino acids long. Trimming shortened V by 4 bases and J by 0 bases, and 12 bases separated the two germline ends. The CDR3 nucleotides read TGCGCCAGCAGCCCAGCTAGCGCCTCGAACACCGGGGAGCTGTTTTTT. This translates into CASSPASASNTGELFF.

In its sample, this clonotype was seen many times. In DNA, the CDR3 is TGTGCCAGCGGACCGGGTTCGAGCACAGATACGCAGTATTTT. Translating it yields CASGPGSSTDTQYF. The rearrangement uses TRBV9 and TRBJ2-3, with no clear D. Trimming took off 7 bases at V and 0 bases at J, with 12 bases between the two ends. The V gene's germline CDR1 is SGDLS and CDR2 YYNGEE. CDR3 length equals 14 residues. Together with reference TRBV9 and TRBJ2-3, the CDR3 gives the full variable domain: DSGVTQTPKHLITATGQRVTLRCSPRSGDLSVYWYQQSLDQGLQFLIQYYNGEERAKGNILERFSAQQFPDLHSELNLSSLELGDSALYFCASGPGSSTDTQYFGPGTRLTVL.

By sample share, this clonotype is medium-sized. The chain has TRBV29-1 and TRBJ1-1, with D perhaps TRBD1 (6 bases). CDR1 SQVTM and CDR2 ANQGSEA come from the germline V gene. Trimming removed 6 bases from V and 3 bases from J, with 20 bases in between. The CDR3 has 15 amino acids. The CDR3 loop is CSVDGTTKGDTEAFF. CDR3 coding DNA: TGCAGCGTCGACGGGACGACTAAGGGGGACACTGAAGCTTTCTTT.

Worth noting for this clonotype: The germline gene is not matched at one end of the junction; a read error may be the cause. The rearrangement joins TRBV11-2 to TRBJ2-7; 8 bases align to TRBD2. Looked up from germline, CDR1 is SGHAT and CDR2 is FQNNGV. The CDR3 runs to 17 residues. This CDR3 reads CAGSTYLRGGEVVEQYF. The CDR3 nucleotides are TGTGCCGGCAGCACTTATCTACGGGGGGGCGAGGTTGTCGAGCAGTACTTC.

A remark on this clonotype: Given a much more abundant clone one base away, this may be a read error. The chain links TRBV28 to TRBJ2-7; 13 nucleotides line up with TRBD2. The CDR3 length is 18 residues. Per germline, CDR1 MDHEN and CDR2 SYDVKM. The CDR3 DNA sequence: TGTGCCAGCGGTTTTCGTACTAGCGGGGGGGGGGGGGGGCTCGAGCAGTACTTC. It codes for CASGFRTSGGGGGLEQYF.

In regard to this clonotype: This could be a read error, since a much larger clone is one nucleotide away. This chain connects TRBV19 to TRBJ2-1, with D perhaps matching TRBD1 or TRBD2 (6 bases each). The V end lost 4 bases, the J end lost 16 bases, and 20 bases lay between the germline ends. The V gene's germline CDR1 is LNHDA and CDR2 SQIVND (reference sequence). The CDR3 length is 13 residues. CDR3 in amino acids: CASSTRRGRSVFF. Here the CDR3 DNA reads TGTGCCAGTAGTACACGACGGGGGCGGAGCGTTTTCTTC.

This clonotype is medium-sized within its sample. The genes are TRBV27 and TRBJ2-3; D call uncertain. The germline V gene encodes CDR1 MNHEY and CDR2 SMNVEV (reference sequence). The CDR3 is made up of 14 amino acids. Trimming left V 3 bases short and J 7 bases short, with 14 bases between. The DNA for the CDR3 is TGTGCCAGCAGTTTCCTACAACAAGAGAATACGCAGTATTTT. Amino acid sequence: CASSFLQQENTQYF.

The genes are TRBV27 and TRBJ2-7, with 8 bases lining up with TRBD2. Germline V gene lookup returns CDR1 MNHEY and CDR2 SMNVEV (reference sequence). The CDR3 extends over 14 amino acids. V shed 7 bases and J 0 bases; nucleotides not matched to a gene: 5. CDR3 loop: CASKVAGGSYEQYF. As DNA, the CDR3 is TGTGCCAGCAAGGTGGCGGGAGGCTCCTACGAGCAGTACTTC.